Shown below are 26 T cell receptor beta chains from a single sample sequenced in a study of shared clonotypes between healthy human individuals. TCRdb's copy holds only in-frame clones and misses some; the assay was immunoSEQ multiplex PCR. The table records approximately 2.4 million clones, approximately 96% of them present only once. Sequencing was performed on naive CD4+ T cells sorted from blood. Regarding subset: CD45RA+ positively selected. These receptors originate from a man aged 18 to 29 in good health.

The chain links TRBV18 to TRBJ2-1, with D tentatively TRBD1 (6 bases). This CDR3 is 15 amino acids long. Trimming cost V 0 bases and J 7 bases, with 13 bases left between them. Germline V CDR1 and CDR2: KGHSH, LQKENI. The CDR3: CASSPPQGRSNEQFF. Written as DNA, the CDR3 is TGTGCCAGCTCACCACCCCAGGGGCGATCGAATGAGCAGTTCTTC.

The chain is built from TRBV2 and TRBJ1-5; D call uncertain. The germline V gene encodes CDR1 SNHLY and CDR2 FYNNEI. Trimming cost V 3 bases and J 5 bases, with 8 bases left between them. The CDR3 runs 13 residues. CDR3 region: CASSDDGDQPQHF. The CDR3 coding sequence is TGTGCCAGCAGTGATGACGGGGATCAGCCCCAGCATTTT.

In this sample, this clone turned up a few times. V and J are TRBV30 and TRBJ2-1; D is uncertain. The CDR3 has 15 amino acids. Trimming took off 0 bases at V and 5 bases at J, with 14 bases between the two ends. The germline gives CDR1 GTSNPN, CDR2 SVGIG (reference sequence). The CDR3 DNA reads TGTGCCTGGAGTGTCGCTAACCCCGTGAACAATGAGCAGTTCTTC. Translating it yields CAWSVANPVNNEQFF.

The rearrangement links TRBV28 to TRBJ2-3; D is undetermined. V was shortened by 6 bases and J by 4 bases, with 8 bases between the two germline ends. The CDR3 length is 12 residues. Germline V CDR1 and CDR2: MDHEN, SYDVKM. CDR3 DNA sequence: TGTGCCAGCAGCCAGGCCCCAGATACGCAGTATTTT. As protein: CASSQAPDTQYF. Based on the CDR3 plus reference TRBV28 and TRBJ2-3, the full variable domain is DVKVTQSSRYLVKRTGEKVFLECVQDMDHENMFWYRQDPGLGLRLIYFSYDVKMKEKGDIPEGYSVSREKKERFSLILESASTNQTSMYLCASSQAPDTQYFGPGTRLTVL.

The rearrangement uses TRBV9 and TRBJ2-2, with TRBD1 as a possible D gene (5 bases). The germline V gene encodes CDR1 SGDLS and CDR2 YYNGEE. The CDR3 extends over 14 amino acids. With 4 bases removed from V and 6 bases from J, the gap between germline ends came to 13 bases. CDR3 nucleotides: TGTGCCAGCAGCCCCGCACAGGTCCCCGGGGAGCTGTTTTTT. As protein: CASSPAQVPGELFF. The variable domain in full, completed from reference TRBV9 and TRBJ2-2, reads DSGVTQTPKHLITATGQRVTLRCSPRSGDLSVYWYQQSLDQGLQFLIQYYNGEERAKGNILERFSAQQFPDLHSELNLSSLELGDSALYFCASSPAQVPGELFFGEGSRLTVL.

The chain couples TRBV19 to TRBJ1-5; tentative D call: TRBD1 (6 bases). Germline assignment: CDR1 LNHDA and CDR2 SQIVND (reference sequence). The V end lost 6 bases, the J end lost 11 bases, and 20 bases lay between the germline ends. The CDR3 is made up of 14 amino acids. CDR3 DNA sequence: TGTGCCAGTAGCCGACAGGAGATAGTTGAGTCCCAGCATTTT. It specifies CASSRQEIVESQHF.

As concerns this clone: Compared with germline, one end of the junction differs, possibly owing to a read error. Other DNA sequences in the sample encode the same CDR3. The CDR3 bases are TGTGCCAGCAGTTTAGCGGCCAACACCGGGGAGCTGTTTTTT. Translation gives CASSLAANTGELFF. The chain employs TRBV7-9 and TRBJ2-2, with D possibly TRBD2 on 6 matching bases. The germline gives CDR1 SEHNR, CDR2 FQNEAQ (reference sequence). This CDR3 spans 14 amino acids.

CDR3 DNA sequence: TGTGCCAGCAGCTCGACTGGACAGGGCGAGGGGACCCAGTACTTC. Translating gives CASSSTGQGEGTQYF. This rearrangement joins TRBV9 to TRBJ2-5, with 8 positions matching TRBD1. Trimming removed 4 bases from V and 7 bases from J; junction bases left unmatched: 12. Germline CDR1 SGDLS, CDR2 YYNGEE. The CDR3 has 15 amino acids.

V usage is TRBV6-5 and J usage is TRBJ1-2, with D perhaps matching TRBD1 (5 bases). Trimming removed 6 bases at V and 4 bases at J, with 12 bases between. The CDR3 has 13 amino acids. Germline CDR1 and CDR2: MNHEY and SVGAGI. The CDR3: CASSAQGGYGYTF. The CDR3 DNA reads TGTGCCAGCAGCGCCCAGGGTGGCTATGGCTACACCTTC.

Only a few counts were recorded for this clone. Other DNA sequences of this sample code for an identical CDR3. The rearrangement uses TRBV19 and TRBJ2-2; D not resolved. CDR3 size: 14 residues. Trimming left V 2 bases short and J 3 bases short, with 7 bases between. In germline, CDR1 is LNHDA, CDR2 SQIVND (reference sequence). The CDR3: CASSIRADTGELFF. The CDR3 bases are TGTGCCAGTAGTATAAGGGCGGACACCGGGGAGCTGTTTTTT.

Worth noting for this clone: The sample carries other DNA sequences with the same CDR3. This chain links TRBV5-6 with TRBJ2-7, with TRBD1 matching over 10 bases. The CDR3 extends over 14 amino acids. The V and J ends lost 3 bases and 2 bases, in that order; junction bases with no gene match: 2. CDR1 is SGHDT and CDR2 is YYEEEE in the germline V gene. The CDR3 sequence: CASSWGQGPYEQYF. In nucleotides, the CDR3 is TGTGCCAGCAGCTGGGGACAGGGGCCCTACGAGCAGTACTTC.

The rearrangement uses TRBV5-1 and TRBJ1-1; D is undetermined. Looked up from germline, CDR1 is SGHRS and CDR2 is YFSETQ. The CDR3 contains 15 residues. Trimming stripped 0 bases from V and 1 base from J, with 10 bases between. The CDR3 loop is CASSLEAAANTEAFF. The CDR3 bases are TGCGCCAGCAGCTTGGAGGCTGCTGCGAACACTGAAGCTTTCTTT.

This sequence joins TRBV6-6 and TRBJ1-6; D call uncertain. Germline V gene lookup returns CDR1 MNHNY and CDR2 SVGAGI (reference sequence). V was cut by 0 bases and J by 15 bases, with 6 bases left in between. The CDR3 extends over 11 amino acids. CDR3 residues: CASSYSMVLHF. The CDR3 nucleotides read TGTGCCAGCAGTTACTCGATGGTCCTCCACTTT.

Worth noting for this clone: This specimen includes other DNA sequences encoding the same CDR3. The rearrangement uses TRBV4-1 and TRBJ1-5; D call uncertain. Trimming shortened V by 0 bases and J by 3 bases, and 6 bases separated the two germline ends. CDR1 and CDR2 (germline): MGHRA, YSYEKL. CDR3 length: 14 amino acids. The CDR3, as DNA: TGCGCCAGCAGCCAAGAGCAGTCCAATCAGCCCCAGCATTTT. Translation gives CASSQEQSNQPQHF.

In its sample, this clone was seen once. This rearrangement joins TRBV10-3 to TRBJ1-4; 7 bases are shared with TRBD1. This CDR3 spans 13 amino acids. Trimming removed 11 bases from V and 4 bases from J; junction bases left unmatched: 7. From germline, CDR1 is ENHRY and CDR2 SYGVKD. The CDR3 loop reads CAVGGGFNEKLFF. The CDR3 DNA follows: TGTGCCGTTGGAGGGGGCTTTAATGAAAAACTGTTTTTT.

This sequence joins TRBV6-6 and TRBJ1-3; D is unresolved. Germline CDR1 and CDR2: MNHNY and SVGAGI (reference sequence). V was pared by 6 bases and J by 0 bases, with 6 bases between. This CDR3 comprises 13 residues. The CDR3 DNA is TGTGCCAGCAGGGGCGACTCTGGAAACACCATATATTTT. This codes for CASRGDSGNTIYF.

V usage is TRBV28 and J usage is TRBJ2-3; TRBD1 agrees at 7 bases. Per germline, CDR1 MDHEN and CDR2 SYDVKM. This CDR3 is built from 15 residues. V was pared by 7 bases and J by 1 base, with 8 bases of the junction left unmatched. CDR3 sequence reads: CASTRGKLGTDTQYF. As DNA, the CDR3 is TGTGCCAGCACCAGGGGGAAATTGGGCACAGATACGCAGTATTTT.

This clone was found a few times. This chain joins TRBV9 and TRBJ2-7; 7 nucleotides match TRBD1. The germline V gene has CDR1 SGDLS and CDR2 YYNGEE. The CDR3 is 14 amino acids. The J segment lost 3 bases and the V segment lost 4 bases, leaving 7 bases of the junction unmatched. Here the CDR3 reads CASSTGETYYEQYF. Written as DNA, the CDR3 is TGTGCCAGCAGCACAGGGGAGACCTACTACGAGCAGTACTTC.

In this sample, this clone turned up once. The rearrangement uses TRBV5-4 and TRBJ2-1; 11 bases agree with TRBD2. Germline trimming cut 3 bases from V and 0 bases from J; bases unmatched to any gene: 2. The CDR3 consists of 16 residues. Per germline, CDR1 SGHNT and CDR2 YYREEE (reference sequence). DNA for the CDR3: TGTGCCAGCAGCTCCGGGACTAGCGGCTCCTACAATGAGCAGTTCTTC. Translation: CASSSGTSGSYNEQFF.

The genes are TRBV9 and TRBJ2-5; TRBD1 matches 11 bases. There are 15 residues in the CDR3. CDR1 and CDR2 (germline): SGDLS, YYNGEE. V trimming: 4 bases; J trimming: 2 bases; junction bases outside the gene matches: 4. Here the CDR3 DNA reads TGTGCCAGCAGCTGGGGGACAGGGGGACAAGAGACCCAGTACTTC. This translates into CASSWGTGGQETQYF.

The rearrangement uses TRBV4-1 and TRBJ1-6; tentatively, D is TRBD1 (6 bases). The V end lost 0 bases, the J end lost 7 bases, and 25 bases lay between the germline ends. The CDR3 consists of 20 residues. Germline-derived CDR1 and CDR2 are MGHRA and YSYEKL. The CDR3 nucleotides are TGCGCCAGCAGCCAAGATAGCGGGGGGCGTACCAGTGACCTAAATTCACCCCTCCACTTT. This translates into CASSQDSGGRTSDLNSPLHF.

The chain links TRBV30 to TRBJ1-5; D gene unclear. CDR1 and CDR2 from the germline V gene are GTSNPN and SVGIG (reference sequence). Trimming took 0 bases from V and 6 from J, leaving 12 bases between them. This CDR3 is 14 amino acids long. The CDR3 DNA reads TGTGCCTGGAGTGTATTCGGCGGCGCTCAGCCCCAGCATTTT. As protein: CAWSVFGGAQPQHF.

The chain combines TRBV19 with TRBJ1-6; D is unresolved. Looked up from germline, CDR1 is LNHDA and CDR2 is SQIVND (reference sequence). The CDR3 runs 14 residues. V was shortened by 5 bases and J by 5 bases, with 10 bases between the two germline ends. CDR3 DNA: TGTGCCAGTAGTTTAAAACTGCATAATTCACCCCTCCACTTT. Its translation is CASSLKLHNSPLHF.

This sequence joins TRBV5-6 and TRBJ2-3; 8 nucleotides match TRBD1. Per the germline V gene, CDR1 is SGHDT and CDR2 is YYEEEE. The CDR3 length is 14 residues. The V gene end was trimmed by 3 bases and the J gene end by 3 bases; junction bases not matched to a gene: 3. The CDR3 nucleotides read TGTGCCAGCAGCTCCCGGACAGGGACAGATACGCAGTATTTT. Protein: CASSSRTGTDTQYF.

The rearrangement joins TRBV19 to TRBJ1-1; D is perhaps TRBD1 (6 bases). The CDR3 is made up of 12 amino acids. Germline V gene data show CDR1 as LNHDA and CDR2 as SQIVND (reference sequence). With 9 bases removed from V and 11 bases from J, the gap between germline ends came to 19 bases. In DNA, the CDR3 is TGTGCCAGCCTAAACCAACAGGGTCCCGCTTTCTTT. It yields the protein CASLNQQGPAFF.

The chain employs TRBV6-6 and TRBJ2-1; a possible D gene is TRBD1 (5 bases). This CDR3 is 15 amino acids long. Between the trimmed V and J ends, which lost 6 bases and 1 base, there was a span of 13 bases. Germline lookup yields CDR1 MNHNY and CDR2 SVGAGI (reference sequence). CDR3 DNA sequence: TGTGCCAGCAGCCCCGACCAGGGTTCCTACAATGAGCAGTTCTTC. Its translation: CASSPDQGSYNEQFF.